This entry describes one T cell receptor beta chain. Its antigen is currently not known. Base quality data are lacking; no much larger clone is found one base away. To prepare the library, the immunoSEQ multiplex PCR assay was applied. Turning to the authors' computational methods: To diagnose cytomegalovirus status from the catalog of TCR beta chain sequences, a statistical classification framework was built. This is the immuneACCESS table as TCRdb keeps it, with only in-frame sequences that have V and J called. A part of the clones is gone; compared with another copy, unresolved V genes explain less than half, and the rest is unexplained. From that table come the V and J calls and clone size; the DNA was used to work out D and trimming. The sample table shows approximately 110,000 clones, and roughly 90% are seen once. More than 2% of the sample is taken by the ten largest. These data come from a study of cytomegalovirus exposure and HLA in healthy donors (TCRdb year 2017). About the investigation overall: According to a later analysis, one platform produced both the 100 to 150 validation repertoires and the 666 repertoires of the first cohort. The aim of the study was to test whether cataloging public T cell receptors could identify signatures of past pathogen exposure. A separate validation cohort of approximately 120 different subjects was used in addition to the roughly 720-subject first cohort. High-throughput TCR immunosequencing, statistical association of individual TCRs with disease status, and machine learning were combined to predict cytomegalovirus infection status. Beyond this particular receptor, the publication reports: A later analysis lacked HLA typing for the validation cohort, so it scored co-occurrence in that cohort across all 120 repertoires. Most TCR sequences were seen in very few donors, while some public TCRs were found in many individuals. Subsequent analysis determined that TCRs grouped into clusters in the first cohort also showed a tendency toward co-occurrence across the 120 validation repertoires, and 94% of cluster scores exceeded 0. Cytomegalovirus status was reported to be diagnosed by the classifier with high specificity and sensitivity in both the original and validation cohorts. A total of 164 TCR beta chains were listed by the study as associated with cytomegalovirus. In vitro tests confirmed that three of the cytomegalovirus-associated TCR beta chains recognize cytomegalovirus antigens. The authors suggested that the approach could potentially be generalized to other disease states and immunological phenotypes.

The donors were included in the validation cohort of 120 subjects, a group kept apart from the roughly 700-subject first cohort. The material sequenced was PBMCs. The sequence was collected from a woman aged 18-29 years in good health and CMV-seronegative.

The nucleotide sequence is TGTGCCAGCAGCGTCTTGGGTCGGGTAAATCAGCCCCAGCATTTT. Translation gives CASSVLGRVNQPQHF. The V gene is TRBV7-8 and the J gene is TRBJ1-5; too little of a D gene remains to name it. The germline V gene gives CDR1 as SGHVS and CDR2 as FQNEAQ. The V end loses 5 bases and the J end loses 4 bases, and a stretch of 15 bases separates them. The CDR3 holds 15 amino acids from the cysteine to the phenylalanine. The kept DNA is CDR3 alone, 45 bases in frame from the first base. This CDR3, with the reference TRBV7-8 and TRBJ1-5 proteins standing in past its ends, gives the full variable domain GAGVSQSPRYKVAKRGQDVALRCDPISGHVSLFWYQQALGQGPEFLTYFQNEAQLDKSGLPSDRFFAERPEGSVSTLKIQRTQQEDSAVYLCASSVLGRVNQPQHFGDGTRLSIL.